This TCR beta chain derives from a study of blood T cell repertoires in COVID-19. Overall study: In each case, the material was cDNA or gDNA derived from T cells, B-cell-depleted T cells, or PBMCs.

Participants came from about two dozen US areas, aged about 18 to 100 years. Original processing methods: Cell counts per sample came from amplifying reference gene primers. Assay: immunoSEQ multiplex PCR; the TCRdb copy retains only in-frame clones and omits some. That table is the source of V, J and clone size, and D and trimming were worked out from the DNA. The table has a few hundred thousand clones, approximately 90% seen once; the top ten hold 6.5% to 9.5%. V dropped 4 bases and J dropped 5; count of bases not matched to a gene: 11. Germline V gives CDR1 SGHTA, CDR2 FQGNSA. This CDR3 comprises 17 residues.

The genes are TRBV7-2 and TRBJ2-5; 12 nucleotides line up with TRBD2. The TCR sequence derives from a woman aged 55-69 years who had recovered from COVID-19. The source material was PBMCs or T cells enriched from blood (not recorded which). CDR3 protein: CASSSPILAGGLETQYF. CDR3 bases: TGTGCCAGCAGCTCCCCAATCCTAGCGGGGGGGCTGGAGACCCAGTACTTC. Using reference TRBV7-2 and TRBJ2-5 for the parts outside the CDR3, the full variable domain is GAGVSQSPSNKVTEKGKDVELRCDPISGHTALYWYRQSLGQGLEFLIYFQGNSAPDKSGLPSDRFSAERTGGSVSTLTIQRTQQEDSAVYLCASSSPILAGGLETQYFGPGTRLLVL.